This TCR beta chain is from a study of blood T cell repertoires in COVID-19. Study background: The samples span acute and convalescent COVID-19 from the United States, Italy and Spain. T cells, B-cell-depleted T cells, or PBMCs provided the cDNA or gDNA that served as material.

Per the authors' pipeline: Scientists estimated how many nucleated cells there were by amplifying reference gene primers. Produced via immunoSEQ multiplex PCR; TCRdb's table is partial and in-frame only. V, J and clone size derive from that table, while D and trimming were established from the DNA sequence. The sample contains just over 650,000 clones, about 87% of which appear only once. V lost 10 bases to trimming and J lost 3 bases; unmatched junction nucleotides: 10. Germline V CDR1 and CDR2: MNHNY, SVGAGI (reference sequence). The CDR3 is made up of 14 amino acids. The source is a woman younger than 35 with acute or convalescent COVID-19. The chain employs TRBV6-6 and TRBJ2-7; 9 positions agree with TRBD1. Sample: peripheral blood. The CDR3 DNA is TGTGCCACCGAGAGCCGGGACAGGGTCTACGAGCAGTACTTC. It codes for CATESRDRVYEQYF.